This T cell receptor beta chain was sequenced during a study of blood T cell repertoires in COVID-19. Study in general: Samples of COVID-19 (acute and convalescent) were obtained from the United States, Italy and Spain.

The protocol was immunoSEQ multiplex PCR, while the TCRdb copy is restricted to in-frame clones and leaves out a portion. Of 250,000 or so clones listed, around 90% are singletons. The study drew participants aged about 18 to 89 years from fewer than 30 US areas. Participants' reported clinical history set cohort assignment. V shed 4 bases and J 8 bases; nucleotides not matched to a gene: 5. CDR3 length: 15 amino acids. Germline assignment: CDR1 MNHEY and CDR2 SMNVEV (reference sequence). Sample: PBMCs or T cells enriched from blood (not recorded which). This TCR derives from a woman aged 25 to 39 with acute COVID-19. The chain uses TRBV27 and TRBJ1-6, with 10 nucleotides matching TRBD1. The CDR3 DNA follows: TGTGCCAGCAGTTCGGCGACAGGGGGCTATTCACCCCTCCACTTT. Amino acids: CASSSATGGYSPLHF.